This T cell receptor beta chain was captured in a study of blood T cell repertoires in COVID-19. The wider study: COVID-19 samples, acute and convalescent, were from the United States, Italy and Spain. The analysed material was cDNA or gDNA that came from T cells, B-cell-depleted T cells, or PBMCs.

In the authors' workflow: The authors estimated nucleated cell counts from reference gene primer amplification. TCRdb's copy holds only in-frame clones and misses some; the assay was immunoSEQ multiplex PCR. V, J and clone size reflect that table, while D and trimming were determined from the DNA. The sample lists 100,000 to 150,000 clones, around 84% occurring once. The V segment lost 4 bases and the J segment 4 bases; nucleotides outside the gene matches: 17. Germline V gives CDR1 SGHRS, CDR2 YFSETQ. This CDR3 is built from 20 residues. The V gene is TRBV5-1, the J gene TRBJ2-5; TRBD2 matches 15 bases. The receptor's source is a man aged 40-49 years with acute COVID-19. Sequencing was performed on PBMCs or T cells enriched from blood (not recorded which). CDR3 loop: CASSPRTSGGAGFFGETQYF. The CDR3 bases are TGCGCCAGCAGCCCCCGGACTAGCGGGGGGGCGGGATTTTTTGGAGAGACCCAGTACTTC.